This T cell receptor beta chain was sequenced during a study of T cells after yellow fever vaccination. Whole-study results and caveats: After the booster, 95% to 98% of CD4 and about 90% of CD8 primary-response clones were re-detected. The presence of abundant clonotypes contaminating from the bulk population was possible in FACS-sorted repertoires. The CD4 compartment and the CD8 compartment contained a small share of clonotypes in common.

Concerning this clonotype itself: The antigen remains unidentified.

The TCR cDNA carried a universal primer site and UMIs from 5'RACE template switching. TCRdb fed the 5' RACE reads into MiXCR, producing one record per CDR3 protein. The repertoire includes about 400,000 distinct CDR3 sequences, roughly 12% of them detected once, and around 19% sits in the top ten. The sequencing used PBMCs, collected on the day of the first yellow fever vaccination. The clonotype was recovered from a man between 18 and 35 years old who received the YFV17D yellow fever vaccine.

CDR3: CATSRRGGTVSTDTQYF. CDR3 bases: TGTGCCACCAGCAGACGCGGAGGGACGGTTAGCACAGATACGCAGTATTTT. The chain is built from TRBV15 and TRBJ2-3; possible D gene TRBD2, 6 bases. Germline V gives CDR1 LNHNV, CDR2 YYDKDF (reference sequence). V dropped 2 bases and J dropped 0 bases, with 15 bases sitting between them. The CDR3 is 17 residues long. Full variable domain (remainder filled in from reference TRBV15 and TRBJ2-3): DAMVIQNPRYQVTQFGKPVTLSCSQTLNHNVMYWYQQKSSQAPKLLFHYYDKDFNNEADTPDNFQSRRPNTSFCFLDIRSPGLGDTAMYLCATSRRGGTVSTDTQYFGPGTRLTVL.